Below, one TCR beta chain is given with its context. Sequenced by immunoSEQ multiplex PCR; TCRdb stores in-frame clones only, minus some. The repertoire holds 150,000 to 200,000 clones, with around 87% as singletons. These data are taken from a study of blood T cell repertoires in COVID-19. Study context: In each case, the material was cDNA or gDNA derived from T cells, B-cell-depleted T cells, or PBMCs.

V was clipped by 7 bases and J by 7 bases; unmatched bases: 8. In germline, CDR1 is MNHEY, CDR2 SMNVEV (reference sequence). The length of the CDR3 is 14 residues. This sequence originates from a woman in her thirties or forties in a cohort exposed to, infected with or recovered from COVID-19 (not recorded which). V is TRBV27 and J is TRBJ2-2; 8 bases are shared with TRBD2. The material sequenced was PBMCs or T cells enriched from blood (not recorded which). The CDR3 spells CASMQREIGGELFF. CDR3 DNA sequence: TGTGCCAGCATGCAGCGGGAGATCGGCGGGGAGCTGTTTTTT.